This T cell receptor beta chain was identified in a study of T cell repertoires in cytomegalovirus infection. Looking at the study overall: The public TCR beta signatures pointed to both CMV infection and matching HLA type.

The CDR3 is 20 amino acids. Germline-derived CDR1 and CDR2 are SGHDT and YYEEEE. The V gene lost 3 bases and the J gene lost 0 bases, with 24 bases spanning the gap. Study-level findings and limits: Frequencies of public TCR beta families were cumulated, and this identified carriers of CMV plus the relevant HLA. CMV-specific TCR beta clonotypes restricted by HLA-C were the ones dominating the ex vivo response.

As to this clonotype: Its antigen remains unknown.

TCRdb reprocessed the reads with MiXCR, giving one entry per CDR3 protein. The sample shows some 440,000 distinct CDR3 sequences, roughly 30% of them seen only once. The sequence was collected from a human donor in good health (CMV status not recorded). Some clones in this sample may be carry-over from other donors' samples. V gene TRBV5-6 combines with J gene TRBJ2-2; D is possibly TRBD1 or TRBD2 (5 bases each). Sequencing was performed on PBMCs. The DNA for the CDR3 is TGTGCCAGCAGCTGGGGACCAAGAACCCGGTTTGAGGCGAACACCGGGGAGCTGTTTTTT. Translated: CASSWGPRTRFEANTGELFF.